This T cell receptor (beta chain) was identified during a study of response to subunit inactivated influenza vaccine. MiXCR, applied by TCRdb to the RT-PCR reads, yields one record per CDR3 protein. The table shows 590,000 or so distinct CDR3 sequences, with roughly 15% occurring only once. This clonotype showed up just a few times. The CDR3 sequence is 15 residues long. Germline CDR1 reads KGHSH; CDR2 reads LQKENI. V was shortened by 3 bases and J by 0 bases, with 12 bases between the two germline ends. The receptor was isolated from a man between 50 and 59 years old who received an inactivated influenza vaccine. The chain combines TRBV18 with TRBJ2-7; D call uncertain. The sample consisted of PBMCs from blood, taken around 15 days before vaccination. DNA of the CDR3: TGTGCCAGCTCACCCCTCGGACGAAGCTCCTACGAGCAGTACTTC. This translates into CASSPLGRSSYEQYF.